This T cell receptor beta chain appears in the sequencing data of a study of blood T cell repertoires in COVID-19. Enrolled through a virtual design, the participants were between roughly 18 and 90 years of age and came from 24 US areas. Recovered status applied to Cohort 3 donors who had two consecutive negative PCRs. It also applied to those with clearance or with symptom resolution. V shed 2 bases and J 5 bases; nucleotides not matched to a gene: 0. Germline CDR1 KGHSH, CDR2 LQKENI. The CDR3 spans 14 residues. Produced via immunoSEQ multiplex PCR; TCRdb's table is partial and in-frame only. The repertoire holds hundreds of thousands of clones, 85% to 90% seen once, with 0.95% to 1.2% in the top ten.

Specimen: PBMCs or T cells enriched from blood (not recorded which). This chain links TRBV18 with TRBJ1-5, with 10 bases identical to TRBD1. The TCR was taken from a man aged 30 to 45 who had recovered from COVID-19. CDR3 bases: TGTGCCAGCTCACCAGGGACAGGGGATCAGCCCCAGCATTTT. The encoded protein is CASSPGTGDQPQHF.